This T cell receptor beta chain was recorded in a study of early stage breast cancer tumors. Study summary: Most invasive tumors, twelve of 16, were ER+/PR+/HER2-. Seven or eight ER+/PR+/HER2- tumors were invasive ductal; a few were invasive lobular. General study results and limits: Tumors had approximately 2.7-fold higher T cell density than normal breast.

The germline V gene encodes CDR1 LGHNA and CDR2 YSLEER. Trimming removed 1 base at V and 6 bases at J, with 15 bases between. CDR3 length equals 16 residues. TCRdb keeps only in-frame clones here, not all; method: immunoSEQ multiplex PCR. Among approximately 48,000 clones listed, about 89% were seen once. Turning to this clone: Its target is unknown.

The sequence derives from a person aged 65-85 years with breast cancer. The sample consisted of blood. The rearrangement uses TRBV4-3 and TRBJ2-2; no clear D gene. CDR3 DNA: TGCGCCAGCAGCCAAGGGATTGAGAGGTTGGCCGGGGAGCTGTTTTTT. As protein: CASSQGIERLAGELFF.